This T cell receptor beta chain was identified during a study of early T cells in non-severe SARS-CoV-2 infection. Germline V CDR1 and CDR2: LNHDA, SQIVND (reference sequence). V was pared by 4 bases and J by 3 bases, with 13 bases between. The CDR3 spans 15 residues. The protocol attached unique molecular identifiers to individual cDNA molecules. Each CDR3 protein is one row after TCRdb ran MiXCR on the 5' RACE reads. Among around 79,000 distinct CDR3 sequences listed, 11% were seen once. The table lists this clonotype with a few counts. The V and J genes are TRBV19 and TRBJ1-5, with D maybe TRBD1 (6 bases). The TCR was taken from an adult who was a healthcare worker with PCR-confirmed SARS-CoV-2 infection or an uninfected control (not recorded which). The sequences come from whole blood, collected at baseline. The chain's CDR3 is CASSRRQAPNQPQHF. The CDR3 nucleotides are TGTGCCAGTAGTAGGCGACAGGCCCCCAATCAGCCCCAGCATTTT.